The 11 T cell receptor beta chains below come from one sample, sequenced in a study of T cells in Graves' hyperthyroidism and ophthalmopathy. The source material, RNA transcripts, was used to amplify TCR beta CDR3 regions. HTBI primers were the set used in a first-round RT-PCR of the TCR CDR3. TCRdb re-called the multiplex PCR reads through MiXCR, storing one row per CDR3 protein. Among about 600,000 distinct CDR3 sequences listed, 14% were seen once. Sample: blood. These TCRs come from a woman between 18 and 29 years old with Graves' ophthalmopathy.

This clonotype has more than one count but fewer than ten. This chain joins TRBV5-6 and TRBJ2-7, with 9 bases fitting TRBD2. The CDR3 has 16 amino acids. V lost 1 base and J lost 2; bases outside the gene matches: 7. Looked up from germline, CDR1 is SGHDT and CDR2 is YYEEEE. The CDR3 region has the DNA TGTGCCAGCAGCTTGCTGTTTAGCGGGAGCCCCTACGAGCAGTACTTC. Amino acid sequence: CASSLLFSGSPYEQYF.

In its sample, this clonotype was seen many times. This chain uses TRBV28 with TRBJ1-6; D perhaps matches TRBD1 (5 bases). Germline V gene lookup returns CDR1 MDHEN and CDR2 SYDVKM. Between the trimmed V and J ends, which lost 2 bases and 7 bases, there was a span of 18 bases. The CDR3 spans 17 residues. The CDR3 coding sequence is TGTGCCAGCAGTTTAGGCCGAGGGGCAGGGTTAAATTCACCCCTCCACTTT. Encoded protein: CASSLGRGAGLNSPLHF.

The chain links TRBV7-2 to TRBJ2-1, with unresolved D. Trimming stripped 5 bases from V and 0 bases from J, with 11 bases between. CDR3 length equals 15 residues. From germline, CDR1 is SGHTA and CDR2 FQGNSA. CDR3 nucleotides: TGTGCCAGCAGCCATGCCCTAAGCTCCTACAATGAGCAGTTCTTC. Its protein is CASSHALSSYNEQFF.

This chain links TRBV11-2 with TRBJ2-7; 7 nucleotides line up with TRBD2. The CDR3 is 15 amino acids. Germline V gene data show CDR1 as SGHAT and CDR2 as FQNNGV. V lost 6 bases, J lost 4 bases, and 12 bases stayed unmatched. CDR3 sequence: CASRRLAGPSYEQYF. The CDR3 bases are TGTGCCAGCAGACGGTTAGCGGGCCCCTCATACGAGCAGTACTTC.

Note on this clonotype: A much larger clone differs from this one at a single base, so this may be a read error. The V call is TRBV19, the J call TRBJ2-1; 9 bases are a match to TRBD1. The last part of the DNA fits TRBJ2-7 better; the J call may be wrong. The CDR3 loop spans 14 amino acids. Germline V gene lookup returns CDR1 LNHDA and CDR2 SQIVND (reference sequence). This chain's CDR3 is CASTMGTGRNEQYF. For the CDR3, the DNA is TGTGCCAGTACCATGGGGACAGGGCGGAATGAGCAGTACTTC.

This clonotype was picked up many times. The genes are TRBV18 and TRBJ1-1; D call uncertain. This CDR3 spans 15 amino acids. V lost 3 bases and J 4 bases, leaving 15 bases between the germline ends. In germline, CDR1 is KGHSH, CDR2 LQKENI. Written as DNA, the CDR3 is TGTGCCAGCTCACCTATGGGCCATGAGGGCACTGAAGCTTTCTTT. Its translation: CASSPMGHEGTEAFF. The whole variable domain, remainder taken from reference TRBV18 and TRBJ1-1, is NAGVMQNPRHLVRRRGQEARLRCSPMKGHSHVYWYRQLPEEGLKFMVYLQKENIIDESGMPKERFSAEFPKEGPSILRIQQVVRGDSAAYFCASSPMGHEGTEAFFGQGTRLTVV.

This clonotype was recorded many times. The chain couples TRBV11-2 to TRBJ2-1; 12 bases are a match to TRBD2. Germline values: CDR1 SGHAT, CDR2 FQNNGV. The CDR3 totals 16 residues. V gave up 0 bases and J gave up 5 bases; unmatched junction bases: 2. The CDR3 here is CASSLDRLAGDNEQFF. CDR3 DNA: TGTGCCAGCAGCTTAGATCGACTAGCGGGAGACAATGAGCAGTTCTTC.

This clonotype was found a few times. This chain connects TRBV19 to TRBJ1-5, with 10 bases identical to TRBD1. Trimming at V came to 9 bases and at J to 3 bases, leaving 8 bases not matched to a gene. The germline V gene encodes CDR1 LNHDA and CDR2 SQIVND (reference sequence). The CDR3 spans 15 residues. CDR3 coding DNA: TGTGCCAGCGCCTGGACAGGGGGTATCAATCAGCCCCAGCATTTT. Translation gives CASAWTGGINQPQHF. Full variable domain (remainder filled in from reference TRBV19 and TRBJ1-5): DGGITQSPKYLFRKEGQNVTLSCEQNLNHDAMYWYRQDPGQGLRLIYYSQIVNDFQKGDIAEGYSVSREKKESFPLTVTSAQKNPTAFYLCASAWTGGINQPQHFGDGTRLSIL.

This clonotype has more than one count but fewer than ten. V and J are TRBV25-1 and TRBJ1-1; weak D call: TRBD1 (6 bases). This CDR3 has 12 residues. Per germline, CDR1 MGHDK and CDR2 SYGVNS. The V gene lost 6 bases and the J gene lost 7 bases, with 12 bases spanning the gap. DNA of the CDR3: TGTGCCAGCAGAGGGGACACCTATGAAGCTTTCTTT. This codes for CASRGDTYEAFF.

This clonotype was found a few times. The chain couples TRBV24-1 to TRBJ2-3, with TRBD1 matching 7 bases. V was pared by 4 bases and J by 2 bases, with 8 bases of the junction left unmatched. Germline V gene data show CDR1 as KGHDR and CDR2 as SFDVKD. The CDR3 length is 16 residues. CDR3 DNA sequence: TGTGCCACCAGTGAGAACAGGGGCCCCCACACAGATACGCAGTATTTT. Protein product: CATSENRGPHTDTQYF.

This clonotype was detected many times. This chain connects TRBV19 to TRBJ2-1, with 10 bases aligning to TRBD2. V lost 8 bases to trimming and J lost 1 base; unmatched junction nucleotides: 2. This CDR3 spans 14 amino acids. Germline lookup yields CDR1 LNHDA and CDR2 SQIVND (reference sequence). The CDR3 sequence: CASRTSGSYNEQFF. The CDR3 DNA follows: TGTGCCAGTCGGACTAGCGGATCCTACAATGAGCAGTTCTTC. Supplemented by reference TRBV19 and TRBJ2-1, the full variable domain reads DGGITQSPKYLFRKEGQNVTLSCEQNLNHDAMYWYRQDPGQGLRLIYYSQIVNDFQKGDIAEGYSVSREKKESFPLTVTSAQKNPTAFYLCASRTSGSYNEQFFGPGTRLTVL.